The T cell receptor beta chain under discussion was sequenced for a study of T-cell reconstitution after alpha-beta-depleted transplantation in children. Using unique molecular identifiers, the investigators prepared the TCRbeta library. TCRdb independently ran MiXCR on the PCR reads; one entry per CDR3 protein. The table lists over 85,000 distinct CDR3 sequences, about a tenth of them singletons. Germline CDR1 reads SQVTM; CDR2 reads ANQGSEA. Trimming pared 5 bases from V and 1 base from J, leaving 8 bases between. The CDR3 sequence is 13 residues long. This clonotype has ten or more counts. Source: PBMCs from the stem cell graft donor, taken from the stem cell graft. This chain connects TRBV29-1 to TRBJ2-2; D uncertain. The sequence was collected from a human donor who donated a stem cell graft to a child with acute lymphoblastic leukemia. The CDR3 DNA reads as TGCAGCGTTTGTCTCGGGAACACCGGGGAGCTGTTTTTT. Protein sequence: CSVCLGNTGELFF.